This TCR beta chain originates from a study of T-cell memory formation after mild COVID-19. Study summary: Among the donors, TCR clusters were largely specific to each donor.

Trimming removed 6 bases from V and 2 bases from J, with 10 bases in between. The CDR3 sequence is 13 residues long. The germline V gene has CDR1 MNHEY and CDR2 SMNVEV (reference sequence). This clonotype has only a few counts. A 5'RACE reaction primed in the constant segment made cDNA libraries of TCR alpha and TCR beta, and these carried sample barcodes and UMIs. TCRdb itself ran the 5' RACE reads through MiXCR, one entry per CDR3 protein. The sample lists hundreds of thousands of distinct CDR3 sequences, around 16% occurring once. This sequence was found in an adult woman who had mild COVID-19 (a few samples of this study predate the infection). Cell type and time point are not known. V usage is TRBV27 and J usage is TRBJ1-2; D perhaps matches TRBD1 (5 bases). Material: PBMCs or a T cell subset sorted from them (not recorded which). The CDR3 reads CASSWDPNYGYTF. The CDR3 DNA reads TGTGCCAGCAGCTGGGACCCAAACTATGGCTACACCTTC.